This T cell receptor beta chain emerged from a study of human T cells and chemical hapten exposure. Study summary: Mostly female, the patients presented with alopecia areata, totalis or universalis.

Stated time point: pre-sensitization, week 0. Treatment noted: therapeutic diphenylcyclopropenone sensitization with weekly scalp DPC. This clonotype appeared a few times. Antigen: not known. Study-level results: Expanded TCR sets contained significantly more large CDR3 similarity clusters than controls.

TCRdb independently ran MiXCR on the RACE reads; one entry per CDR3 protein. The data contain around 300,000 distinct CDR3 sequences, around 5.5% of them singletons. V dropped 5 bases and J dropped 3 bases, with 20 bases sitting between them. There are 17 residues in the CDR3. Germline V gene data show CDR1 as LNHNV and CDR2 as YYDKDF (reference sequence). The rearrangement joins TRBV15 to TRBJ1-5; weak D call: TRBD1 (6 bases). This clonotype was obtained from a woman aged 18-29 years with alopecia areata. Some clones in this sample may be carry-over from other donors' samples. Sequenced here: whole blood, sampled in connection with sensitization to the hapten diphenylcyclopropenone (DPC). CDR3 coding DNA: TGTGCCACCAGCCGATATGATGTCAGGGGCGCCAATCAGCCCCAGCATTTT. This translates into CATSRYDVRGANQPQHF.